A single sample is the source of the 16 T cell receptor beta chains below, sequenced in a study of OX40 agonist ivuxolimab in advanced cancers. Only in-frame clones appear in the TCRdb table, and some are missing; sequencing was by immunoSEQ multiplex PCR. Of fewer than 75,000 clones in the sample, about nine tenths were seen once. Source: CD4+ or CD8+ T cells sorted from blood, taken in a trial of the OX40 agonist ivuxolimab. These receptors all come from an adult with an advanced solid tumor such as melanoma, head and neck, liver or kidney cancer.

The CDR3 DNA reads TGTGCCAGTAGTATCCAACTAGGGAGCGTTATCCATCAGCCCCAGCATTTT. Translation: CASSIQLGSVIHQPQHF. The gene calls are TRBV19 and TRBJ1-5; D is unresolved. Germline CDR1 is LNHDA and CDR2 is SQIVND (reference sequence). The CDR3 sequence is 17 residues long. V shed 3 bases and J shed 5 bases, with 20 bases lying between them. Full variable domain (rest looked up from reference TRBV19 and TRBJ1-5): DGGITQSPKYLFRKEGQNVTLSCEQNLNHDAMYWYRQDPGQGLRLIYYSQIVNDFQKGDIAEGYSVSREKKESFPLTVTSAQKNPTAFYLCASSIQLGSVIHQPQHFGDGTRLSIL.

This sequence joins TRBV29-1 and TRBJ2-5; perhaps D is TRBD1 or TRBD2 (5 bases each). This CDR3 contains 11 residues. Germline loops: CDR1 SQVTM, CDR2 ANQGSEA. V lost 7 bases and J 6 bases, leaving 12 bases between the germline ends. CDR3 region: CSALGPQTQYF. CDR3 coding DNA: TGCAGCGCTCTGGGACCTCAGACCCAGTACTTC. The full variable domain, rest sourced from reference TRBV29-1 and TRBJ2-5, is SAVISQKPSRDICQRGTSLTIQCQVDSQVTMMFWYRQQPGQSLTLIATANQGSEATYESGFVIDKFPISRPNLTFSTLTVSNMSPEDSSIYLCSALGPQTQYFGPGTRLLVL.

Here the CDR3 reads CASSLHPTTQYF. The CDR3 DNA sequence: TGTGCCAGCAGCTTACACCCTACTACGCAGTATTTT. This chain links TRBV7-2 with TRBJ2-3, with unresolved D. With 2 bases removed from V and 8 bases from J, the gap between germline ends came to 8 bases. CDR3 size: 12 residues. Per the germline V gene, CDR1 is SGHTA and CDR2 is FQGNSA. Variable domain in full (rest from reference TRBV7-2 and TRBJ2-3): GAGVSQSPSNKVTEKGKDVELRCDPISGHTALYWYRQSLGQGLEFLIYFQGNSAPDKSGLPSDRFSAERTGGSVSTLTIQRTQQEDSAVYLCASSLHPTTQYFGPGTRLTVL.

The rearrangement joins TRBV7-9 to TRBJ2-5; 12 bases are shared with TRBD1. The V gene's germline CDR1 is SEHNR and CDR2 FQNEAQ (reference sequence). V shed 5 bases and J 5 bases; nucleotides not matched to a gene: 6. This CDR3 has 15 amino acids. CDR3: CASSLGTGGTETQYF. In DNA form, the CDR3 reads TGTGCCAGCAGCCTCGGGACAGGGGGCACGGAGACCCAGTACTTC.

The chain combines TRBV28 with TRBJ2-7; D is possibly TRBD2 (6 bases). Trimming cost V 4 bases and J 2 bases, with 15 bases left between them. The CDR3 consists of 15 residues. Germline CDR1 and CDR2: MDHEN and SYDVKM. In DNA, the CDR3 is TGTGCCAGCAGTTACGCCGGGGGACGGCCCTACGAGCAGTACTTC. This translates into CASSYAGGRPYEQYF. Full variable domain (remainder filled in from reference TRBV28 and TRBJ2-7): DVKVTQSSRYLVKRTGEKVFLECVQDMDHENMFWYRQDPGLGLRLIYFSYDVKMKEKGDIPEGYSVSREKKERFSLILESASTNQTSMYLCASSYAGGRPYEQYFGPGTRLTVT.

The chain carries TRBV6-5 and TRBJ2-2; no clear D. Germline V lookup: CDR1 MNHEY, CDR2 SVGAGI. The V end lost 8 bases, the J end lost 8 bases, and 18 bases lay between the germline ends. The CDR3 spans 14 residues. For the CDR3, the DNA is TGTGCCAGCTCGGCGCAGTCTGAGCCTGGGGAGCTGTTTTTT. Its translation is CASSAQSEPGELFF.

This chain uses TRBV6-5 with TRBJ1-1; TRBD1 matches 7 bases. Per germline, CDR1 MNHEY and CDR2 SVGAGI. The CDR3 contains 13 residues. V was pared by 3 bases and J by 11 bases, with 9 bases of the junction left unmatched. CDR3 nucleotide sequence: TGTGCCAGCAGTTATAGGGGCAGGGGGGGTGCTTTCTTT. Amino acid sequence: CASSYRGRGGAFF.

The chain is built from TRBV5-1 and TRBJ2-2; D is ambiguous. This CDR3 has 14 amino acids. V was shortened by 0 bases and J by 8 bases, with 11 bases between the two germline ends. From germline, CDR1 is SGHRS and CDR2 YFSETQ. CDR3 sequence: CASSLAPANGELFF. The CDR3 DNA reads as TGCGCCAGCAGCTTGGCTCCCGCGAATGGGGAGCTGTTTTTT.

This chain connects TRBV28 to TRBJ2-4; 11 bases match TRBD1. With V trimmed by 2 bases and J by 7 bases, 4 bases remained unmatched. The germline V gene has CDR1 MDHEN and CDR2 SYDVKM. The CDR3 consists of 15 residues. The CDR3 region is CASSLADRGRNIQYF. CDR3 DNA: TGTGCCAGCAGTTTAGCGGACAGGGGGCGGAACATTCAGTACTTC.

This rearrangement joins TRBV6-1 to TRBJ1-5, with D unresolved. This CDR3 comprises 14 residues. V lost 6 bases, J lost 4 bases, and 13 bases lay in between. Per the germline V gene, CDR1 is MNHNS and CDR2 is SASEGT. CDR3 sequence reads: CASRTPPENQPQHF. The CDR3 region has the DNA TGTGCCAGCAGAACCCCGCCAGAAAATCAGCCCCAGCATTTT.

This clone was seen only once. The chain joins TRBV28 to TRBJ1-4; D might be TRBD1 (6 bases). CDR3 length: 15 residues. Trimming removed 5 bases at V and 7 bases at J, with 17 bases between. From germline, CDR1 is MDHEN and CDR2 SYDVKM. DNA for the CDR3: TGTGCCAGCAGTCCCCAGACAGGCCTTCGTGAAAAACTGTTTTTT. Its protein product is CASSPQTGLREKLFF.

The genes are TRBV10-2 and TRBJ2-3; the D gene is possibly TRBD2 (5 bases). V gave up 1 base and J gave up 5 bases, with 16 bases separating them. Germline V CDR1 and CDR2: WSHSY, SAAADI. The CDR3 consists of 16 residues. The CDR3 protein is CASSEFGPSGGDTQYF. The DNA of the CDR3 is TGCGCCAGCAGTGAGTTTGGCCCCAGCGGAGGAGATACGCAGTATTTT.

The V call is TRBV2, the J call TRBJ2-6; 8 nucleotides align to TRBD1. The CDR3 totals 14 residues. Germline CDR1 reads SNHLY; CDR2 reads FYNNEI. The junction had 0 bases not matched to a gene; V was cut back by 4 bases and J by 4 bases. The CDR3 DNA reads TGTGCCAGCAGTGGGGACAGGGGGGCCAACGTCCTGACTTTC. Translated, it gives CASSGDRGANVLTF.

This chain links TRBV2 with TRBJ2-4; 7 bases fit TRBD1. Germline CDR1 reads SNHLY; CDR2 reads FYNNEI. The CDR3 has 14 amino acids. V lost 6 bases, J lost 4 bases, and 6 bases stayed unmatched. The CDR3 DNA follows: TGTGCCAGCAGGAGAGAGACAGGGAAAAACATTCAGTACTTC. Amino acid sequence: CASRRETGKNIQYF.

The rearrangement links TRBV5-8 to TRBJ2-5; the D is unclear. V lost 4 bases, J lost 3 bases, and 19 bases lay in between. The CDR3 sequence is 16 residues long. CDR1 is SGHTS, CDR2 YDEGEE, per germline. CDR3 nucleotide sequence: TGTGCCAGCAGCCCGGACCCCTCCGAGGCCAAAGAGACCCAGTACTTC. It translates to CASSPDPSEAKETQYF.

J is TRBJ2-3 and V is TRBV4-3; 7 bases agree with TRBD2. Losses at the gene ends were 0 bases for V and 5 bases for J; bases not matched to a gene: 2. The CDR3 loop spans 14 amino acids. The germline CDR1 and CDR2 sequences are LGHNA and YSLEER. This CDR3 is CASSQEGLGDTQYF. Written as DNA, the CDR3 is TGCGCCAGCAGCCAAGAAGGACTAGGAGATACGCAGTATTTT.